The sequence of this T cell receptor (beta chain) was determined in a study of cytomegalovirus exposure and HLA in healthy donors. Overall study findings and caveats: Reported findings show TCR beta sequences accurately forecast HLA-A and HLA-B alleles in most subjects. Later work found that TCR association rates differed between HLA loci; DRB1 had the most and HLA-C the fewest. Most of the CMV-associated TCR beta chains (in a later analysis) appeared to be HLA-restricted. It was taken for granted in presence/absence analyses that sequencing depth across donors was roughly uniform.

This clone showed up just once. The target antigen is unknown. Germline CDR1 reads SGHNT; CDR2 reads YYREEE (reference sequence). V was trimmed by 1 base and J by 7 bases, leaving 18 bases between them. The CDR3 covers 15 residues. The PCR employed 60 Vbeta primers together with 13 Jbeta primers. Using immunoSEQ multiplex PCR, the repertoire was profiled, and TCRdb retains in-frame clones only, with some absent. The profile shows about 190,000 clones, roughly 84% of them singletons. The chain combines TRBV5-4 with TRBJ2-7, with a weak D call TRBD2 (6 bases). Sequencing used PBMCs. The receptor comes from a woman aged 45-60 years in good health and CMV-seropositive. The CDR3 sequence: CASSLRGLGGIEQYF. The CDR3 nucleotides are TGTGCCAGCAGCTTGAGGGGTCTCGGGGGTATAGAGCAGTACTTC.